This T cell receptor (beta chain) emerged from a study of T cells after somatic rescue of genetic block. The CDR3 consists of 16 residues. V shed 3 bases and J 1 base; nucleotides not matched to a gene: 6. The V gene's germline CDR1 is SGHRS and CDR2 YFSETQ. Assay used: immunoSEQ multiplex PCR; TCRdb lists only in-frame clones, some missing. The sample contains just over 8,000 clones, roughly 80% of which appear only once. Sequenced: peripheral blood mononuclear cells (PBMCs). The TCR was taken from a boy younger than 18. J is TRBJ2-3 and V is TRBV5-1; 9 bases map to TRBD1. The CDR3 DNA is TGCGCCAGCAGCTCCTCGACAGGGGGGGGCACAGATACGCAGTATTTT. This encodes CASSSSTGGGTDTQYF.